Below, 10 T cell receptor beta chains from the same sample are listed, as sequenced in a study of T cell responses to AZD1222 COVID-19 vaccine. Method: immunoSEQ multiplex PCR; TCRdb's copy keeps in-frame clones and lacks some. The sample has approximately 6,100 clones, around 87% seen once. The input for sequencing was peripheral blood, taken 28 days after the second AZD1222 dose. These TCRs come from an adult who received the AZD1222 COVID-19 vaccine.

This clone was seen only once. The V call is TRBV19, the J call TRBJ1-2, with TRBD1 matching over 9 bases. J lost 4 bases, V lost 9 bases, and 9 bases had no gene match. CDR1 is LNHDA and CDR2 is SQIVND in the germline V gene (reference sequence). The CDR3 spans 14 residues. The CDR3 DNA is TGTGCCAGCGAAACAGGGGGCGCGGGCTATGGCTACACCTTC. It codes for CASETGGAGYGYTF.

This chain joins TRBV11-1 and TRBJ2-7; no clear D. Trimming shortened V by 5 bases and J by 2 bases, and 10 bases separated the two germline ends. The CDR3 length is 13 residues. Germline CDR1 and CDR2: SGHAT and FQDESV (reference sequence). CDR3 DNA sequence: TGTGCCAGCAGCCCCCGGGCCGCCTACGAGCAGTACTTC. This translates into CASSPRAAYEQYF.

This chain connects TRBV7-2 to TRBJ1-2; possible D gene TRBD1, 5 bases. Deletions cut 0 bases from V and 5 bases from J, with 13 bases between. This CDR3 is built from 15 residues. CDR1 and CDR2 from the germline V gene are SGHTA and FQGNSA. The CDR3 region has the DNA TGTGCCAGCAGCTTAGCCAGCGGGGGATTTTATGGCTACACCTTC. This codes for CASSLASGGFYGYTF.

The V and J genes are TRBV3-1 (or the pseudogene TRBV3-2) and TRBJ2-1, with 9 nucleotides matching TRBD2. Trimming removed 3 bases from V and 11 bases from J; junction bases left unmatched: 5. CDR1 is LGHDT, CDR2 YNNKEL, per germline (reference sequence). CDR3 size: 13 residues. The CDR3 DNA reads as TGTGCCAGCAGCCAGACTAGCGGCCGACAGCAGTTCTTC. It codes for CASSQTSGRQQFF.

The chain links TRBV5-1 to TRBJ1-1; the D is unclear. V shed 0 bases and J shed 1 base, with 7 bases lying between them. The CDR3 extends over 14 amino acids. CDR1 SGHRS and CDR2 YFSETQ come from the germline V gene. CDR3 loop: CASSLVAENTEAFF. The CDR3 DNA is TGCGCCAGCAGCTTGGTAGCCGAGAACACTGAAGCTTTCTTT.

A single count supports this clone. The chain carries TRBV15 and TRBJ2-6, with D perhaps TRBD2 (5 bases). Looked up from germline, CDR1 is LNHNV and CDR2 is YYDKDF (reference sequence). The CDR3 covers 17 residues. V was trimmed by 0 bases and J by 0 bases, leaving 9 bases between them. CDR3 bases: TGTGCCACCAGCAGAGATCACGGGGTCTCTGGGGCCAACGTCCTGACTTTC. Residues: CATSRDHGVSGANVLTF.

The CDR3 sequence: CASSLTRDGGYTF. CDR3 nucleotides: TGTGCCAGCAGCTTGACCCGAGACGGGGGCTACACCTTC. The chain combines TRBV11-2 with TRBJ1-2; D uncertain. CDR3 size: 13 residues. Per the germline V gene, CDR1 is SGHAT and CDR2 is FQNNGV. V lost 3 bases, J lost 8 bases, and 13 bases lay in between.

CDR3 nucleotides: TGCGCCAGCGGGGAACAGGGGGCAAGAGAGACCCAGTACTTC. This gives the protein CASGEQGARETQYF. The rearrangement uses TRBV5-1 and TRBJ2-5; 9 bases align to TRBD1. The J segment lost 4 bases and the V segment lost 7 bases, leaving 8 bases of the junction unmatched. Germline CDR1 SGHRS, CDR2 YFSETQ. This CDR3 comprises 14 residues.

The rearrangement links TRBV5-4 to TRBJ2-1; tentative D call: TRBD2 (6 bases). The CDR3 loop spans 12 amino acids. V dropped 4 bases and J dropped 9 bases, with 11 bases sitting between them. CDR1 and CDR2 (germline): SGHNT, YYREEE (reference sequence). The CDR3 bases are TGTGCCAGCAGCGGGACTGGGAGTGAGCAGTTCTTC. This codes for CASSGTGSEQFF. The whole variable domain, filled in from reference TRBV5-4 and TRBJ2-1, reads ETGVTQSPTHLIKTRGQQVTLRCSSQSGHNTVSWYQQALGQGPQFIFQYYREEENGRGNFPPRFSGLQFPNYSSELNVNALELDDSALYLCASSGTGSEQFFGPGTRLTVL.

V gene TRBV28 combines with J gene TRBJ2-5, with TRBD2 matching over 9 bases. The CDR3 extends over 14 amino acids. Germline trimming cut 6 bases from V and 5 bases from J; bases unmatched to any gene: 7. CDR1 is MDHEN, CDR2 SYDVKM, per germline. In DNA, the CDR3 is TGTGCCAGCAGCCCTAGCGGGGCCCGGGAGACCCAGTACTTC. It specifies CASSPSGARETQYF. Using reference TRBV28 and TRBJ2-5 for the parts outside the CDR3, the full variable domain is DVKVTQSSRYLVKRTGEKVFLECVQDMDHENMFWYRQDPGLGLRLIYFSYDVKMKEKGDIPEGYSVSREKKERFSLILESASTNQTSMYLCASSPSGARETQYFGPGTRLLVL.